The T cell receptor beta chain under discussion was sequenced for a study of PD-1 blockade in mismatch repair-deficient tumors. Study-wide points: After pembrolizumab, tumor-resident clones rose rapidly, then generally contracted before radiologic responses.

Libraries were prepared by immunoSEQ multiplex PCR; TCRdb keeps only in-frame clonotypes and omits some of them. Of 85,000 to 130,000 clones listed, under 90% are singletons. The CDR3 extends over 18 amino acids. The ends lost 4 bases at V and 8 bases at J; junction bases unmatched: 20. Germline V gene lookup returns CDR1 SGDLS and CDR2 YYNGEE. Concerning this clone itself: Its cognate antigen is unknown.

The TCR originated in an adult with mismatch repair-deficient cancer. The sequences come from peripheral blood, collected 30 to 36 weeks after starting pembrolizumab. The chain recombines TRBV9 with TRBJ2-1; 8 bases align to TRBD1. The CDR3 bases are TGTGCCAGCAGCTTCCTTTGGGAACTAGGGGACAGGTGGGATGAGCAGTTCTTC. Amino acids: CASSFLWELGDRWDEQFF.